This passage covers 6 T cell receptor beta chains from one sample sequenced in a study of identical twins. One entry per CDR3 protein, called by TCRdb with MiXCR from the 5' RACE reads. The sample carries about 1.7 million distinct CDR3 sequences, around 33% recorded once. The source material was cord blood. The source is a newborn girl in good health.

A few counts support this clonotype. The rearrangement links TRBV10-3 to TRBJ1-2; D gene uncertain. This CDR3 comprises 12 residues. Trimming shortened V by 2 bases and J by 4 bases, and 5 bases separated the two germline ends. The germline gives CDR1 ENHRY, CDR2 SYGVKD. The CDR3: CAISELGYGYTF. CDR3 nucleotide sequence: TGTGCCATCAGTGAGCTTGGCTATGGCTACACCTTC.

This clonotype was seen only a few times. The V gene is TRBV5-6, the J gene TRBJ2-3; a weak D match, TRBD1 (6 bases). CDR1 is SGHDT, CDR2 YYEEEE, per germline. The CDR3 runs 14 residues. Trimming left V 2 bases short and J 4 bases short, with 11 bases between. In nucleotides, the CDR3 is TGTGCCAGCAGCTTCCCAGGGGTGCCAGATACGCAGTATTTT. It specifies CASSFPGVPDTQYF.

This clonotype was detected only a few times. The V call is TRBV18, the J call TRBJ1-2; D gene uncertain. Trimming shortened V by 4 bases and J by 4 bases, and 13 bases separated the two germline ends. The CDR3 is 14 amino acids. From germline, CDR1 is KGHSH and CDR2 LQKENI. The CDR3 reads CASSQRSEGYGYTF. The CDR3, as DNA: TGTGCCAGCTCACAACGGAGTGAGGGCTATGGCTACACCTTC.

This clonotype was seen a handful of times. The CDR3 coding sequence is TGTGCCAGCACCGGAGTCAACGAGCAGTACTTC. Translating gives CASTGVNEQYF. The chain is built from TRBV2 and TRBJ2-7, with D unresolved. CDR3 size: 11 residues. The germline V gene has CDR1 SNHLY and CDR2 FYNNEI. Deletions cut 7 bases from V and 5 bases from J, with 9 bases between.

The chain combines TRBV11-2 with TRBJ2-1; unclear D gene. The germline V gene encodes CDR1 SGHAT and CDR2 FQNNGV. Trimming cost V 2 bases and J 1 base, with 9 bases left between them. The CDR3 runs 15 residues. The CDR3 DNA follows: TGTGCCAGCAGCTTAAGCCCCCAATCCTACAATGAGCAGTTCTTC. Encoded protein: CASSLSPQSYNEQFF.

This clonotype came up a few times. This probably arose from a read error, given a far larger clone one base away. V and J are TRBV7-9 and TRBJ1-5, with D perhaps matching TRBD1 (6 bases). The germline gives CDR1 SEHNR, CDR2 FQNEAQ (reference sequence). This CDR3 comprises 13 residues. Trimming left V 1 base short and J 6 bases short, with 7 bases between. The DNA of the CDR3 is TGTGCCAGCAGCTTAGGACAGGTTCAGCCCCAGCATTTT. It is translated as CASSLGQVQPQHF.